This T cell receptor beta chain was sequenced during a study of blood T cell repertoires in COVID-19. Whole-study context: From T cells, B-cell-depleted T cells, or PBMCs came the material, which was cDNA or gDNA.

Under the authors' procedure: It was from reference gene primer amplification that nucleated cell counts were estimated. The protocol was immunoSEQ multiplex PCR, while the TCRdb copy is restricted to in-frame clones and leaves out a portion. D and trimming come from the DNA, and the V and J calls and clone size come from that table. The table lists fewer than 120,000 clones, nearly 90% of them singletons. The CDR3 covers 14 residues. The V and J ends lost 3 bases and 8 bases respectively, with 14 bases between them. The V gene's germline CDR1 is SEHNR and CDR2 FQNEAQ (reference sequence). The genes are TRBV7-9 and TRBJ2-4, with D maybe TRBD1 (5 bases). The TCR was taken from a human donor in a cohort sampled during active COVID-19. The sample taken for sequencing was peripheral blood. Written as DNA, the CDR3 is TGTGCCAGCAGCTTTGGTCAGGGAAGGGACATTCAGTACTTC. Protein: CASSFGQGRDIQYF.